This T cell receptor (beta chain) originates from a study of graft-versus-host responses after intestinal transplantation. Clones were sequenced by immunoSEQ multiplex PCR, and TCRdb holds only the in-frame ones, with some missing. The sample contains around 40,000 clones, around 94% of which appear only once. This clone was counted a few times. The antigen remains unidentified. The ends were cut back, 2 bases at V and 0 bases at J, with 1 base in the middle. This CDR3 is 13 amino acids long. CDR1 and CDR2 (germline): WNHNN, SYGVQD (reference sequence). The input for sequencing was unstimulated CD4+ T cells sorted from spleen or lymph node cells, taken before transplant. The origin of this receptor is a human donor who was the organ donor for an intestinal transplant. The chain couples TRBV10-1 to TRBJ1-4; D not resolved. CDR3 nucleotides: TGCGCCAGCAGTGAGGCAACTAATGAAAAACTGTTTTTT. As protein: CASSEATNEKLFF.